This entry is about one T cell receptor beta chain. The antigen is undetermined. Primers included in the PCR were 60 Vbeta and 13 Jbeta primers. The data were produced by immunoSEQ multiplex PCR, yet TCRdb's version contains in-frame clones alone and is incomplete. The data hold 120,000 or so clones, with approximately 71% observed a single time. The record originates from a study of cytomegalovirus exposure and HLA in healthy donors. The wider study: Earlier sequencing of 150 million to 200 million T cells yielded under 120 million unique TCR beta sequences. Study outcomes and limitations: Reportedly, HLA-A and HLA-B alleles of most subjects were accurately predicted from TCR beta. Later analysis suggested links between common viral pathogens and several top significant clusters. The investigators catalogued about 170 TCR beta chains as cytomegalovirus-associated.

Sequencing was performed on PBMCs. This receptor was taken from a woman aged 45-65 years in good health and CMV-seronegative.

This CDR3 is CASSVGGQGVEQYF. In DNA, the CDR3 is TGTGCCAGCAGCGTAGGGGGACAGGGTGTCGAGCAGTACTTC. The rearrangement joins TRBV9 to TRBJ2-7; 9 bases are a match to TRBD1. The CDR3 extends over 14 amino acids. J gave up 6 bases and V 0 bases, and 4 bases lay outside the gene matches. The germline V gene encodes CDR1 SGDLS and CDR2 YYNGEE.